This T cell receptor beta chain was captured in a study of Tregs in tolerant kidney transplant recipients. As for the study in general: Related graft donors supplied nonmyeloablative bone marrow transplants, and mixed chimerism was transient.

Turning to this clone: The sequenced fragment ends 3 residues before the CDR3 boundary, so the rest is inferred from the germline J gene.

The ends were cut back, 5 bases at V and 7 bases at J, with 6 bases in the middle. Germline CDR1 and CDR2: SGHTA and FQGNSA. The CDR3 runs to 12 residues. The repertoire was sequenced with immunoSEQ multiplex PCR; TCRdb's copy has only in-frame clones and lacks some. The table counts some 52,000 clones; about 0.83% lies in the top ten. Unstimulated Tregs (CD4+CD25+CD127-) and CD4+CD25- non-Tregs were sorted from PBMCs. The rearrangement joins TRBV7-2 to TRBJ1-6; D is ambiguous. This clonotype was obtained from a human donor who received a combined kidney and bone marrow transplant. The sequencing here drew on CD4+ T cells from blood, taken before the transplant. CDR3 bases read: TGTGCCAGCAGCCCCTTCAATTCACCC. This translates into CASSPFNSP. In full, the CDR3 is CASSPFNSPLHF.